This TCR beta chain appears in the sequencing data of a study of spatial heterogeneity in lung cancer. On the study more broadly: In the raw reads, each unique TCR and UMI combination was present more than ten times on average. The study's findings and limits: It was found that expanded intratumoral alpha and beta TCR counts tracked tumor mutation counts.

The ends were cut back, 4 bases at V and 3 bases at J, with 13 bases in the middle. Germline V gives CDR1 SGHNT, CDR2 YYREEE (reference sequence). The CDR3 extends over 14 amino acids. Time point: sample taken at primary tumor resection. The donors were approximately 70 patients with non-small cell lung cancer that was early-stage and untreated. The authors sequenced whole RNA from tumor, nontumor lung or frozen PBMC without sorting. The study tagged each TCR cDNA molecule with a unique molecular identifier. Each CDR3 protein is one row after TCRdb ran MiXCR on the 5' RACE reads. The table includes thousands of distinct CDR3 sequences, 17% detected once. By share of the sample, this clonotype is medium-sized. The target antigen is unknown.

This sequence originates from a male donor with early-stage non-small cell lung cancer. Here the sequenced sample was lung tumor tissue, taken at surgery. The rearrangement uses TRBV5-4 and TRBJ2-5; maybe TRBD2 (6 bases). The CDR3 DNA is TGTGCCAGCAGCGCGGGACTGGAGAAAGAGACCCAGTACTTC. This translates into CASSAGLEKETQYF.